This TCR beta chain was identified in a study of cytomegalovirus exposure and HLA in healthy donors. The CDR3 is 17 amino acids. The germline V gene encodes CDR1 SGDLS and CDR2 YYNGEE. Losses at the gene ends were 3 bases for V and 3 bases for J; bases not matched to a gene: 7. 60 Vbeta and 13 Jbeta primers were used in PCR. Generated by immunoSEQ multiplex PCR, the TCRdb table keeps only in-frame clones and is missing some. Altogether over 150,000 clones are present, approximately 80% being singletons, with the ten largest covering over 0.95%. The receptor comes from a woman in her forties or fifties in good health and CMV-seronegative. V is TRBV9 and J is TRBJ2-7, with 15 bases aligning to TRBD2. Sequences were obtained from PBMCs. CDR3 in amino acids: CASSGEGLAGGVYEQYF. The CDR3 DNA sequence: TGTGCCAGCAGCGGAGAGGGACTAGCGGGAGGAGTCTACGAGCAGTACTTC.